A few counts support the clone carrying this T cell receptor beta chain. These data come from a study of blood T cells in healthy people across ages. The CDR3 covers 16 residues. Per germline, CDR1 SGHTA and CDR2 FQGNSA. With 4 bases clipped from V and 8 bases from J, the junction kept 11 bases outside the gene matches. Next came a second PCR, run for roughly 6 to 11 cycles, which used a sample-barcoded 5' primer along with a J-beta primer mix. TCRdb ran MiXCR on the 5' RACE reads and lists one entry per CDR3 protein. The repertoire has about 1,000,000 distinct CDR3 sequences, 35% to 55% of them found once; the top ten carry about 19%.

V gene TRBV7-2 combines with J gene TRBJ2-1, with TRBD2 identical over 10 bases. Sequenced input: blood. The TCR was taken from a woman between 55 and 75 years old in good health. CDR3 in DNA: TGTGCCAGCAGCTCCCGACTAGCGGGCTCTCTCGATGAGCAGTTCTTC. Protein product: CASSSRLAGSLDEQFF. The full variable domain, its missing parts supplied by reference TRBV7-2 and TRBJ2-1, is GAGVSQSPSNKVTEKGKDVELRCDPISGHTALYWYRQSLGQGLEFLIYFQGNSAPDKSGLPSDRFSAERTGGSVSTLTIQRTQQEDSAVYLCASSSRLAGSLDEQFFGPGTRLTVL.